This T cell receptor (beta chain) was observed in a study of shared clonotypes between healthy human individuals. Findings of the study overall: Blood alone was sampled, and tissue repertoires likely differ.

This clone was observed many times. Its specificity is unknown. The same CDR3 can be traced to other DNA sequences in this sample. The data were produced by immunoSEQ multiplex PCR, yet TCRdb's version contains in-frame clones alone and is incomplete. This table has 950,000 to 1,100,000 clones, around 74% appearing once. This CDR3 is 15 amino acids long. The trim removed 0 bases at V and 1 base at J, leaving 1 base unmatched. The germline CDR1 and CDR2 sequences are SGHRS and YFSETQ. Sequencing was performed on memory CD4+ T cells sorted from blood. Subset indicated: CD45RA-negative fraction. The V call is TRBV5-1, the J call TRBJ1-1, with TRBD1 identical over 9 bases. The receptor was derived from a man younger than 30 in good health. The CDR3 sequence: CASSLGGQGNTEAFF. The CDR3 coding sequence is TGCGCCAGCAGCTTGGGGGGACAGGGGAACACTGAAGCTTTCTTT.